Following are 6 T cell receptor beta chains from one sample sequenced in a study of radiotherapy plus CTLA-4 blockade in lung cancer. Here immunoSEQ multiplex PCR was the method, and the copy in TCRdb shows in-frame clones only, minus some. The top ten hold approximately 30% of the sample, which has about 53,000 clones, about 85% seen once. The specimen was peripheral blood, collected from a patient treated with radiotherapy plus ipilimumab. These receptors were taken from a human donor with non-small cell lung cancer whose response to radiotherapy plus ipilimumab could not be evaluated.

V gene TRBV6-5 combines with J gene TRBJ1-6; D gene ambiguous. The length of the CDR3 is 13 residues. V was trimmed by 4 bases and J by 7 bases, leaving 8 bases between them. Per the germline V gene, CDR1 is MNHEY and CDR2 is SVGAGI. The CDR3 bases are TGTGCCAGCAGTTCCCAGAGGAATTCACCCCTCCACTTT. Its translation is CASSSQRNSPLHF.

The rearrangement uses TRBV7-9 and TRBJ2-5, with 7 bases matching TRBD2. V trimming: 4 bases; J trimming: 5 bases; junction bases outside the gene matches: 13. There are 16 residues in the CDR3. Germline lookup yields CDR1 SEHNR and CDR2 FQNEAQ (reference sequence). The CDR3 region has the DNA TGTGCCAGCAGCTCAGATACCCGGGACTATCGGGAGACCCAGTACTTC. This translates into CASSSDTRDYRETQYF.

This clone was seen a single time. The chain is built from TRBV6-1 and TRBJ2-1; 8 bases agree with TRBD2. Germline V gene data show CDR1 as MNHNS and CDR2 as SASEGT. Trimming at V came to 2 bases and at J to 3 bases, leaving 15 bases not matched to a gene. The CDR3 spans 19 residues. DNA of the CDR3: TGTGCCAGCAGTGAAAGGCCCAGCGGGAGCGTGGGGATCTACAATGAGCAGTTCTTC. Amino acid sequence: CASSERPSGSVGIYNEQFF.

This chain links TRBV19 with TRBJ1-1; D is possibly TRBD1 (5 bases). V lost 7 bases and J 3 bases, leaving 18 bases between the germline ends. The CDR3 has 15 residues. Germline values: CDR1 LNHDA, CDR2 SQIVND (reference sequence). The CDR3 region is CASTPRREVDTEAFF. In DNA, the CDR3 is TGTGCCAGTACCCCCCGCAGGGAGGTAGACACTGAAGCTTTCTTT.

CDR3 DNA: TGCGCCAGCAGGGAAAACAGGGGGTCGAACACTGAAGCTTTCTTT. Encoded protein: CASRENRGSNTEAFF. The chain is built from TRBV4-3 and TRBJ1-1; 8 bases map to TRBD1. The CDR3 runs 15 residues. V lost 6 bases, J lost 1 base, and 7 bases stayed unmatched. Germline V CDR1 and CDR2: LGHNA, YSLEER.

The genes are TRBV5-1 and TRBJ1-1, with TRBD1 matching 7 bases. CDR1 is SGHRS and CDR2 is YFSETQ in the germline V gene. There are 14 residues in the CDR3. V lost 5 bases to trimming and J lost 4 bases; unmatched junction nucleotides: 8. The CDR3 spells CASRLLQGITEAFF. Written as DNA, the CDR3 is TGCGCCAGCAGGTTGTTACAGGGGATCACTGAAGCTTTCTTT.